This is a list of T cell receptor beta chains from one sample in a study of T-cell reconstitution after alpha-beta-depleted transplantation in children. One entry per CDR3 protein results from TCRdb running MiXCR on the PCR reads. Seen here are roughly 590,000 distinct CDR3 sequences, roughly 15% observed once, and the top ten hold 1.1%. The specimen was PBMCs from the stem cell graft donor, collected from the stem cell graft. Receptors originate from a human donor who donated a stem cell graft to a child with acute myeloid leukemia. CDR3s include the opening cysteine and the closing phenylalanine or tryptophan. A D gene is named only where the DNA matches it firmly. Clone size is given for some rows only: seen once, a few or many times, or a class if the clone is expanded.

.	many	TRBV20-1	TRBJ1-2	CSAPSLVWGYTF	TGCAGTGCTCCGTCCTTGGTTTGGGGCTACACCTTC
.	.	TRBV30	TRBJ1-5	CAWSVLGEQHF	TGTGCCTGGAGTGTACTGGGGGAACAGCATTTT
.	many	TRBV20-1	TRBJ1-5	CSAATGLQNQPQHF	TGCAGTGCCGCAACCGGGCTTCAAAATCAGCCCCAGCATTTT
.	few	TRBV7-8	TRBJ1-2	CASSRLPSRGGYTF	TGTGCCAGCAGCCGACTTCCTTCCCGCGGTGGCTACACCTTC
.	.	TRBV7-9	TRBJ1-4	CASFSGDDEKLFF	TGTGCCAGCTTTTCAGGGGACGATGAAAAACTGTTTTTT
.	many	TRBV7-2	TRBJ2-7	CASSFRGESYEQYF	TGTGCCAGCAGCTTCAGGGGGGAATCCTACGAGCAGTACTTC
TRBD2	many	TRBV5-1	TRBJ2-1	CASSSPTSEGPYNEQFF	TGCGCCAGCAGCTCCCCGACTAGCGAAGGACCCTACAATGAGCAGTTCTTC
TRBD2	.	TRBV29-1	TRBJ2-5	CSAGGEPGSETQYF	TGCAGCGCCGGGGGGGAACCCGGCTCAGAGACCCAGTACTTC
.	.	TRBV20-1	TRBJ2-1	CSASPRDSYNEQFF	TGCAGTGCTAGCCCTAGGGACTCCTACAATGAGCAGTTCTTC
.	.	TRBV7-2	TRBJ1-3	CASSSQQGAGNTIYF	TGTGCCAGCAGCTCCCAACAGGGTGCCGGAAACACCATATATTTT
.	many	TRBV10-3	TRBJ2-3	CAISNAGTGEDTQYF	TGTGCCATCAGCAACGCCGGGACTGGTGAAGATACGCAGTATTTT
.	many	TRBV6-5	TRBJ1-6	CASKFAASPLHF	TGTGCCAGCAAGTTCGCCGCTTCACCCCTCCACTTT
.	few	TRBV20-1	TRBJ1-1	CSARDRQGMGTEAFF	TGCAGTGCTAGAGATCGTCAGGGGATGGGCACTGAAGCTTTCTTT
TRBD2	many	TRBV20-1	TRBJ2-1	CSARVSGGIRGEQFF	TGCAGTGCTAGAGTCAGCGGGGGGATTCGGGGGGAGCAGTTCTTC
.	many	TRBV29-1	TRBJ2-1	CSVGLLSSYNEQFF	TGCAGCGTTGGGCTTCTTAGCTCCTACAATGAGCAGTTCTTC
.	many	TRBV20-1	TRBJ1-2	CSAPNGYTF	TGCAGTGCTCCAAATGGCTACACCTTC
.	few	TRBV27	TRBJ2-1	CASSWGGSMGEQFF	TGTGCCAGCAGTTGGGGGGGCAGTATGGGTGAGCAGTTCTTC
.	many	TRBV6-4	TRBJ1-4	CASGSGGTNEKLFF	TGTGCCAGCGGCTCTGGGGGAACTAATGAAAAACTGTTTTTT
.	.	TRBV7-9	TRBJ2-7	CASSLAGHLSYEQYF	TGTGCCAGCAGCTTAGCGGGACACTTATCCTACGAGCAGTACTTC
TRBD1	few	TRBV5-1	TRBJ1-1	CASSLLGRQGLTEAFF	TGCGCCAGCAGCTTGTTGGGGCGACAGGGTTTGACTGAAGCTTTCTTT
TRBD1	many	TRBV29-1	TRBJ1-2	CSVGDRDNYGYTF	TGCAGCGTTGGAGACAGGGATAACTATGGCTACACCTTC
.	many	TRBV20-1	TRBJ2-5	CSARDTGVKTQYF	TGCAGTGCTAGAGATACGGGGGTCAAGACCCAGTACTTC